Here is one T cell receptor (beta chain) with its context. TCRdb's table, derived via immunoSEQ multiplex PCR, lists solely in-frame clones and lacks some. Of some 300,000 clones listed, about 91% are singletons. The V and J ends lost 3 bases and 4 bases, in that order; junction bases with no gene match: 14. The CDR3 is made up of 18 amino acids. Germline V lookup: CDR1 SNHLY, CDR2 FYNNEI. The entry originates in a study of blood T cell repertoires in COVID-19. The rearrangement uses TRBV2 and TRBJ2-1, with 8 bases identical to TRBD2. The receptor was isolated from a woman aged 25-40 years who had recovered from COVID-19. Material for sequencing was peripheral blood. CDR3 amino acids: CASSEAGRGGPPYNEQFF. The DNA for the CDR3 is TGTGCCAGCAGTGAGGCTGGACGCGGGGGGCCGCCTTACAATGAGCAGTTCTTC.